This TCR beta chain stems from a study of graft-versus-host responses after intestinal transplantation (TCRdb year 2021). General notes on the study: Recipients received multivisceral, liver-intestinal, or isolated intestinal transplants. The cohort enrolled 24 intestinal transplant recipients, one of whom was a retransplant, and a few patients without pretransplant specimens were excluded. Anti-thymocyte globulin induction was given to all recipients, followed by maintenance tacrolimus and steroids for two to four years. To identify alloreactive clones, pre-transplant mixed lymphocyte reaction products were sequenced and compared with unstimulated pre-transplant donor and recipient T cells. A peak of at least 4% donor T cells among recipient peripheral blood mononuclear cells was the definition used for donor T cell macrochimerism. Bulk TCR-beta CDR3 sequencing was used to track graft-versus-host and host-versus-graft alloreactive T cell clones in the graft, circulation and bone marrow after intestinal transplantation. Instead of going to the commercial service, samples from a few later patients were sequenced in-house on an Illumina MiSeq and processed with MiXCR. Study-level results and caveats: Early after transplant, peak levels of circulating GvH clones were found to be associated with declines in HvG clones. Conclusions were limited by the relatively low number and heterogeneity of intestinal transplant patients. In patients with donor T cell macrochimerism, the allografts had high GvH to HvG T cell clonal ratios. GvH clones were detected in recipient bone marrow, and some of these GvH clones were observed earlier in ileal mucosa or blood, consistent with an intestinal mucosal origin.

The time point label on this specimen signifies: cells obtained before transplantation from donor or recipient. CD3+CD4+ and CD3+CD8+ populations were FACS-sorted from unstimulated pre-transplant donor and recipient cells taken from spleen or lymph nodes. CDR1 and CDR2 were assigned from the germline V gene as SNHLY and FYNNEI. The junction carries 14 bases between V and J, which are trimmed by 5 bases and 0 bases respectively. From the cysteine through the phenylalanine, the CDR3 covers 15 amino acids. Only the CDR3 DNA is retained, 45 bases long and in frame from the first base. Receptor amplification or capture employed the immunoSEQ multiplex PCR assay. In most patients, genomic DNA was isolated using the Qiagen DNeasy Blood and Tissue Kit and sent frozen to Adaptive Biotechnologies for TCR sequencing. For most patients, genomic DNA was subjected to high-throughput TCR-beta CDR3 sequencing by Adaptive Biotechnologies. The paper's data handling went like this. Adaptive's ImmunoSEQ software was the source of the TCR sequencing data for fewer than 20 patients, while three other patients were processed with MiXCR and VDJtools. To correct CD4 versus CD8 sorting errors, sequences present in both subsets at a frequency ratio below 5:1 were removed. CDR3 nucleotide sequences shared between donor and recipient were removed because the origin of such sequences could not be assigned. Alloreactive clones required at least 2-fold expansion over unstimulated cells and minimum CFSE-low frequency of 0.002% (template counts) or 0.001% (read counts). Mappable clones were those detected in sequenced pre-transplant spleen, lymph node, or MLR CFSE-low populations of the donor or recipient. The cumulative frequency of alloreactive clones was calculated as a percentage of all sequences, weighted by copy number. TCRdb re-hosts the immuneACCESS table, in-frame sequences only. Its copies lack some clones; in the studies checked, an unresolved V gene accounts for under half of them, and the cause for the rest is not known. V, J and clone size are those of that table, while D and trimming were read from the DNA. Within this sample are around 110,000 clones, with 90% of them counted one time only. More than 0.15% of the sample is held by the ten biggest clonotypes.

Points on this clone: It lacks a known antigen. The record has no base qualities; no much larger clone is one base away.

The sample consisted of unstimulated CD4+ T cells sorted from spleen or lymph node cells, taken before intestinal transplant. The rearranged segments are TRBV2 and TRBJ2-7; too little of a D gene remains to name it. The receptor was derived from a human donor who received an intestinal transplant. The nucleotide sequence reads TGTGCCAGCAGTTTCGGCGGAATGACCTCCTACGAGCAGTACTTC. Translated, it gives CASSFGGMTSYEQYF.